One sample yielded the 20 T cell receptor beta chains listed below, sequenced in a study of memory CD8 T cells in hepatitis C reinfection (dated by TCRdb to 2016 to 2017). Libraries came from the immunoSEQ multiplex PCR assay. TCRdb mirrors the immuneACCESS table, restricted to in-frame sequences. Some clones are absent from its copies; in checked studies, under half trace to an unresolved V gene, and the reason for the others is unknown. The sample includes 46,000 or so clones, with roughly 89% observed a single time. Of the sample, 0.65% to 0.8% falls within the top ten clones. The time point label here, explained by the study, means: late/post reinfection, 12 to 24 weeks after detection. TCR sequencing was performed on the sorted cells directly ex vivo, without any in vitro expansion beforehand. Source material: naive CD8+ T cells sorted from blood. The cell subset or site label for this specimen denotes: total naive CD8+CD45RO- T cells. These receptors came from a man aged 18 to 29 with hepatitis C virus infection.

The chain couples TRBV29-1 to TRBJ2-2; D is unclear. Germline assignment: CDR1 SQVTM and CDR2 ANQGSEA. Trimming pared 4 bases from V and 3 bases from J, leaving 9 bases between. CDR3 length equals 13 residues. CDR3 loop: CSVARGDTGELFF. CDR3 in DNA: TGCAGCGTTGCCCGCGGAGACACCGGGGAGCTGTTTTTT.

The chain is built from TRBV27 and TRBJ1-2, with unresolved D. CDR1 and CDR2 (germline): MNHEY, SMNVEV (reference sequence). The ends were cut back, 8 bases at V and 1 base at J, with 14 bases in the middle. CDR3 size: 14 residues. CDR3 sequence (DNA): TGTGCCAGCCGCCCCCTAAACTTTAACTATGGCTACACCTTC. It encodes CASRPLNFNYGYTF.

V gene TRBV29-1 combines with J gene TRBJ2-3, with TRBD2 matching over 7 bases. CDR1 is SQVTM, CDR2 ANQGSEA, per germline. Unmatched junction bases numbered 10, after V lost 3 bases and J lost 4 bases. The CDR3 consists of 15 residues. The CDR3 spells CSVDLTSEYSDTQYF. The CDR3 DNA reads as TGCAGCGTTGACCTAACTAGCGAGTATTCAGATACGCAGTATTTT.

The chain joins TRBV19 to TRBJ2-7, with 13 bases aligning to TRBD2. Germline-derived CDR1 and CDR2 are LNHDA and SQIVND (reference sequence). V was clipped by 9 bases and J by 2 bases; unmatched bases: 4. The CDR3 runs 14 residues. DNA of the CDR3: TGTGCCAGCTCCACTAGCGGGAGGGCCTACGAGCAGTACTTC. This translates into CASSTSGRAYEQYF.

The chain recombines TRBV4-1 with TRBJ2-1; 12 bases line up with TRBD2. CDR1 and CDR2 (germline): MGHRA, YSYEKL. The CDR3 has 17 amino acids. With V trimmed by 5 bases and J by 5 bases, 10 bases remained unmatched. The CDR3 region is CASSGLAGTSTNNEQFF. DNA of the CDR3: TGCGCCAGCAGCGGACTAGCGGGGACGTCCACAAACAATGAGCAGTTCTTC.

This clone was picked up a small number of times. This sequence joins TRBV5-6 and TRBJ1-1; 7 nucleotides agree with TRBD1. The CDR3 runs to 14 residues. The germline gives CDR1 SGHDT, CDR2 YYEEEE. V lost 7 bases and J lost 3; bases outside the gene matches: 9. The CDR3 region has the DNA TGTGCCAGCGGGAACCGCAGGGGGTACACTGAAGCTTTCTTT. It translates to CASGNRRGYTEAFF.

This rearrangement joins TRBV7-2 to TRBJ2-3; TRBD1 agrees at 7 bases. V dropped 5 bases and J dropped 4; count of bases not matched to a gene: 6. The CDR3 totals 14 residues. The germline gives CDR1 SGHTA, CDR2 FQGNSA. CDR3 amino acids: CASSTRQGSDTQYF. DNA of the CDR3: TGTGCCAGCAGCACCAGACAGGGTTCAGATACGCAGTATTTT.

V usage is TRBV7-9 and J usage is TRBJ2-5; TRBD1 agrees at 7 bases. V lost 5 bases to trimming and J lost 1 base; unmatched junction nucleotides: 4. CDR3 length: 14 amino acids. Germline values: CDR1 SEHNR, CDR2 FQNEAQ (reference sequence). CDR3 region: CASSPGQRQETQYF. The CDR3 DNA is TGTGCCAGCAGCCCGGGACAGCGCCAAGAGACCCAGTACTTC.

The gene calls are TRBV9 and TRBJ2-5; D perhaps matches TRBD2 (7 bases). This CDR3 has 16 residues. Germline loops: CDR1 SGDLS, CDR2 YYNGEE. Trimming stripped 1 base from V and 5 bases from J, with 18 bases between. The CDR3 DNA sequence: TGTGCCAGCAGCGTATTGCCCGGTAGGGGGGGGGAGACCCAGTACTTC. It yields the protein CASSVLPGRGGETQYF. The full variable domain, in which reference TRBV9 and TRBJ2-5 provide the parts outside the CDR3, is DSGVTQTPKHLITATGQRVTLRCSPRSGDLSVYWYQQSLDQGLQFLIQYYNGEERAKGNILERFSAQQFPDLHSELNLSSLELGDSALYFCASSVLPGRGGETQYFGPGTRLLVL.

The CDR3: CASSFTGTANEQYF. CDR3 sequence (DNA): TGCGCCAGCAGCTTTACCGGGACAGCGAACGAGCAGTACTTC. The chain combines TRBV5-1 with TRBJ2-7, with 7 bases identical to TRBD1. CDR3 length: 14 amino acids. CDR1 and CDR2 from the germline V gene are SGHRS and YFSETQ. V was clipped by 2 bases and J by 5 bases; unmatched bases: 7.

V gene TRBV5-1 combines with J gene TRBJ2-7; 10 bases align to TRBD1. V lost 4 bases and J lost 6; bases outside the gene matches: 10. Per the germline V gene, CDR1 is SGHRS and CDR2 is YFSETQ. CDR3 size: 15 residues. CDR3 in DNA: TGCGCCAGCAGCGAGACAGGGGGCATCGGAGGCGAGCAGTACTTC. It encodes CASSETGGIGGEQYF.

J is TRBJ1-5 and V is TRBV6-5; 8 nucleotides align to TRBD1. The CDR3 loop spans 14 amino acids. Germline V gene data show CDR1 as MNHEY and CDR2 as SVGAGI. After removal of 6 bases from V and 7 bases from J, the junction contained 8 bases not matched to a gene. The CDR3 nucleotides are TGTGCCAGCAGCACAGCAGGGGGCGGCCAGCCCCAGCATTTT. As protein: CASSTAGGGQPQHF.

The CDR3 DNA reads as TGTGCCAGCAGCTGGGGGGGGGCGGAAGAGACCCAGTACTTC. Translated: CASSWGGAEETQYF. V usage is TRBV5-4 and J usage is TRBJ2-5, with D perhaps TRBD2 (7 bases). Germline V gene sequence: CDR1 SGHNT, CDR2 YYREEE (reference sequence). The CDR3 has 14 amino acids. Trimming cost V 3 bases and J 3 bases, with 12 bases left between them.

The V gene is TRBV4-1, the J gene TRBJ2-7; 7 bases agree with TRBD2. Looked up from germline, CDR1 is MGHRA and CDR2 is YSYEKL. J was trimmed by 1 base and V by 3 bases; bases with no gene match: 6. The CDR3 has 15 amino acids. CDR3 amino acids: CASSQRSGESYEQYF. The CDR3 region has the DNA TGCGCCAGCAGCCAGAGAAGCGGGGAATCCTACGAGCAGTACTTC.

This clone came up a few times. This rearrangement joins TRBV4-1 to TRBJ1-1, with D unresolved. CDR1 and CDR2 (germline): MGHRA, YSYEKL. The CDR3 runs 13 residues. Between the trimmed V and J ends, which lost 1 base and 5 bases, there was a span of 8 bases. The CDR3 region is CASSQVFRTEAFF. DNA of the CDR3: TGCGCCAGCAGCCAAGTCTTTAGAACTGAAGCTTTCTTT.

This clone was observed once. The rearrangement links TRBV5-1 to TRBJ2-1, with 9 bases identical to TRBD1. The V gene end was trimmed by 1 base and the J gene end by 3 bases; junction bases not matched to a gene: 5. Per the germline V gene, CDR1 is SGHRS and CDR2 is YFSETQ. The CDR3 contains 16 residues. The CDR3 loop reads CASSLTGGWGYNEQFF. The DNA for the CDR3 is TGCGCCAGCAGCTTGACAGGGGGCTGGGGCTACAATGAGCAGTTCTTC. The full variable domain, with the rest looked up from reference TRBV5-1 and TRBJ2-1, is KAGVTQTPRYLIKTRGQQVTLSCSPISGHRSVSWYQQTPGQGLQFLFEYFSETQRNKGNFPGRFSGRQFSNSRSEMNVSTLELGDSALYLCASSLTGGWGYNEQFFGPGTRLTVL.

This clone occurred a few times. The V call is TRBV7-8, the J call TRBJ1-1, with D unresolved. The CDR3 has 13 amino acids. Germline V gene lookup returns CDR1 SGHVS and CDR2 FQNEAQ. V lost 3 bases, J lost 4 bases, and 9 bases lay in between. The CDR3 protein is CASSFELITEAFF. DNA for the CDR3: TGTGCCAGCAGCTTTGAGTTAATCACTGAAGCTTTCTTT.

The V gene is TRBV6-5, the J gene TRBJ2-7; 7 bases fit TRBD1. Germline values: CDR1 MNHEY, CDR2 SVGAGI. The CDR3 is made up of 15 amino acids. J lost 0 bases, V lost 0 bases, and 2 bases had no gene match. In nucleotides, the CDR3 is TGTGCCAGCAGTTACTCAAGACAGGGCTCCTACGAGCAGTACGTC. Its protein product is CASSYSRQGSYEQYV.

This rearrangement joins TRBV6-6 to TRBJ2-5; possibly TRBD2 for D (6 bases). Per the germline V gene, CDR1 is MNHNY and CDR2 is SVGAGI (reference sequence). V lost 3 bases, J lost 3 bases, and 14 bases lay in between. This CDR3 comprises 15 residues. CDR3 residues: CASSYSRGAKETQYF. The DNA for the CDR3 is TGTGCCAGCAGTTATTCCCGCGGGGCTAAAGAGACCCAGTACTTC.

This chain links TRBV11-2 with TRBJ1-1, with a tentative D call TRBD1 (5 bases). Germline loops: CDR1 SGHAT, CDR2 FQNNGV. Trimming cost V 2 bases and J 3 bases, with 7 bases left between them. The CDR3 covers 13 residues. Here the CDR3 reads CASSLSGYTEAFF. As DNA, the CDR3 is TGTGCCAGCAGCTTATCAGGGTACACTGAAGCTTTCTTT.